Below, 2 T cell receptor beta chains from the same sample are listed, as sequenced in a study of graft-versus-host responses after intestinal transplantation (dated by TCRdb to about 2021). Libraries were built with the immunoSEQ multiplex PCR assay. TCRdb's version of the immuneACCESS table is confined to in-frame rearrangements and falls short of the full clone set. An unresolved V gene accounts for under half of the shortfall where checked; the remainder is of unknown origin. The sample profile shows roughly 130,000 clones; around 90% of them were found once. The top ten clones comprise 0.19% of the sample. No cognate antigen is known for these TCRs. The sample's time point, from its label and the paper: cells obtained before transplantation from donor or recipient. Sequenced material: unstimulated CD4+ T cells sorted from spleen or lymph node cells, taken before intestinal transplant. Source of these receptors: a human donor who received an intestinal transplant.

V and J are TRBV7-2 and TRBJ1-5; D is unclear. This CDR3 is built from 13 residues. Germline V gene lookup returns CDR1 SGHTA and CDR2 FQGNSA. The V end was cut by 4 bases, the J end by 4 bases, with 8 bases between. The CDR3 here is CASSSKINQPQHF. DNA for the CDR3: TGTGCCAGCAGCTCTAAGATTAATCAGCCCCAGCATTTT.

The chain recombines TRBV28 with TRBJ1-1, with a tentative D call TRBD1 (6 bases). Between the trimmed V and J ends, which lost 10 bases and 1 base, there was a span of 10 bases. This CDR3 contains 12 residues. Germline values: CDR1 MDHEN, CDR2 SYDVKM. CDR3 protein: CAIRGQNTEAFF. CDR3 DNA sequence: TGTGCCATAAGGGGACAGAACACTGAAGCTTTCTTT.